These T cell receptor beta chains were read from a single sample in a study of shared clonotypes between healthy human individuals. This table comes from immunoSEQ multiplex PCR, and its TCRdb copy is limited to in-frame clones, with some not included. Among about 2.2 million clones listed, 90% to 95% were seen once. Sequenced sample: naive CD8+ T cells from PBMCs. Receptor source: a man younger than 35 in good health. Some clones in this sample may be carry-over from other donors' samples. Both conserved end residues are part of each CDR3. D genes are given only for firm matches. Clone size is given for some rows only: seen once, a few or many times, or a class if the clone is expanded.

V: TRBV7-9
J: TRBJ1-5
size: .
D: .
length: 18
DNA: TGTGCCAGCAGCTTAGTAGGTTCCGGAGGTCCTAGCAATCAGCCCCAGCATTTT
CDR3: CASSLVGSGGPSNQPQHF

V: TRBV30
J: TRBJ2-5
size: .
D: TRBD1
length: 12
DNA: TGTGCCTGGAGTCCGACAGGGGAGACCCAGTACTTC
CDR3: CAWSPTGETQYF

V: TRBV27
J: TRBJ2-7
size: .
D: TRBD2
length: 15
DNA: TGTGCCAGCAGTTGGGGTAGCGGGATCGTTTACGAGCAGTACTTC
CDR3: CASSWGSGIVYEQYF

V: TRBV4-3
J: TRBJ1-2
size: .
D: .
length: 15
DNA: TGCGCCAGCAGCCAAGAAAACGGGGTTCGGTATGGCTACACCTTC
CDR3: CASSQENGVRYGYTF

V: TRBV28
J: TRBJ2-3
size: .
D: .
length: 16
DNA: TGTGCCAGCAGTTTTACGGGATCGGGGGCCACAGATACGCAGTATTTT
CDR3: CASSFTGSGATDTQYF

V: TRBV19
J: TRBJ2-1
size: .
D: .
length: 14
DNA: TGTGCCAGTAAGGGGGACGGAGCAATGTATGAGCAGTTCTTC
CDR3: CASKGDGAMYEQFF

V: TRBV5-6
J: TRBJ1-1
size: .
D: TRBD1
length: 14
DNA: TGTGCCAGCAGCTTGGTCGACAGGGCTTGGGAAGCTTTCTTT
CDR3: CASSLVDRAWEAFF

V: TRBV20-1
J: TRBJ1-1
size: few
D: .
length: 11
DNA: TGCAGTGCTAGAGTTCTAAGTGAAGCTTTCTTT
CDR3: CSARVLSEAFF

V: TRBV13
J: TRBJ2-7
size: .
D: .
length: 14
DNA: TGTGCCAGCAGCCTCCAGAAGGGGAGTTACGAGCAGTACTTC
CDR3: CASSLQKGSYEQYF

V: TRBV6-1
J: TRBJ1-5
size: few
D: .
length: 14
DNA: TGTGCCAGCAGTGACGAGTGGTATTATCAGCCCCAGCATTTT
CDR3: CASSDEWYYQPQHF

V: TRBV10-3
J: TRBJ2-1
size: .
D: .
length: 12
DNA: TGTGCCATCAGGGACAGAGGCAATGAGCAGTTCTTC
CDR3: CAIRDRGNEQFF

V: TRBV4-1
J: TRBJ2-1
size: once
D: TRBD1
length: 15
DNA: TGCGCCAGCGGATCATCCGGGACAGGCTACAATGAGCAGTTCTTC
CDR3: CASGSSGTGYNEQFF

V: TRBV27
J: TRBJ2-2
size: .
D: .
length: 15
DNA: TGTGCCAGCAGTTCCTGGACCGGGAACACCGGGGAGCTGTTTTTT
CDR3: CASSSWTGNTGELFF

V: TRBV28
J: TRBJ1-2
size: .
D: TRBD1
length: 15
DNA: TGTGCCAGCAGTCTCCACAGGGGGGACAACTATGGCTACACCTTC
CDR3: CASSLHRGDNYGYTF

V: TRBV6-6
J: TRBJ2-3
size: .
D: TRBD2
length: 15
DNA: TGTGCCAGCACCCAGCGGGGGGCTAGCACAGATACGCAGTATTTT
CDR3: CASTQRGASTDTQYF

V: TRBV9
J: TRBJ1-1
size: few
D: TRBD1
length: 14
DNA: TGTGCCAGCAGCGCAGGGGACAGTCGTACTGAAGCTTTCTTT
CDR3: CASSAGDSRTEAFF

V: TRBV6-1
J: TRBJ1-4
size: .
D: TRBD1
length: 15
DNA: TGTGCCAGCAGCGAAACCCGGGACAGGGCTGAAAAACTGTTTTTT
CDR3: CASSETRDRAEKLFF

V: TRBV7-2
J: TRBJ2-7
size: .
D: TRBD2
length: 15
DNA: TGTGCCAGCAGCTTCGCCCTAGCGGGGGGCTACGAGCAGTACTTC
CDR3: CASSFALAGGYEQYF